A selection of T cell receptor beta chains follows, all from one sample in a study. TCRdb independently ran MiXCR on the 5' RACE reads; one entry per CDR3 protein. The table has 55,000 to 80,000 distinct CDR3 sequences, 22% seen once. The specimen sequenced was memory CD4+ T cells sorted from a lymph node. The receptors were sampled from a female donor with breast cancer. Each CDR3 is given with its conserved first and last residue.

CDR3 length: 16
J gene: TRBJ1-5
V gene: TRBV2
CDR3 protein: CASSFLSLTSNQPQHF

CDR3 length: 14
J gene: TRBJ2-7
V gene: TRBV12-3/TRBV12-4
CDR3 protein: CASRSARSSYEQYF

CDR3 length: 15
J gene: TRBJ2-3
V gene: TRBV7-3
CDR3 protein: CASSPDRVRADTQYF

CDR3 length: 14
J gene: TRBJ1-6
V gene: TRBV20-1
CDR3 protein: CSAPSDRGNSPLHF

CDR3 length: 14
J gene: TRBJ1-6
V gene: TRBV5-1
CDR3 protein: CASSGRDGNSPLHF

CDR3 length: 14
J gene: TRBJ2-7
V gene: TRBV7-2
CDR3 protein: CASSLFQSSYEQYF

CDR3 length: 15
J gene: TRBJ2-1
V gene: TRBV12-3/TRBV12-4
CDR3 protein: CASSLGGGRANEQFF

CDR3 length: 12
J gene: TRBJ2-7
V gene: TRBV29-1
CDR3 protein: CSVQGSSYEQYF

CDR3 length: 14
J gene: TRBJ1-2
V gene: TRBV6-1
CDR3 protein: CASRKEAGPGGYTF

CDR3 length: 14
J gene: TRBJ1-1
V gene: TRBV29-1
CDR3 protein: CSVEVMTGNTEAFF

CDR3 length: 15
J gene: TRBJ2-7
V gene: TRBV15
CDR3 protein: CATSRDIGAGGEQYF

CDR3 length: 14
J gene: TRBJ2-7
V gene: TRBV6-5
CDR3 protein: CASSTRDRAYEQYF

CDR3 length: 9
J gene: TRBJ1-1
V gene: TRBV21-1
CDR3 protein: CASSIEAFF

CDR3 length: 16
J gene: TRBJ2-7
V gene: TRBV5-1
CDR3 protein: CASSSGPPGQGYEQYF

CDR3 length: 16
J gene: TRBJ1-2
V gene: TRBV25-1
CDR3 protein: CASSHTGTGGDYGYTF

CDR3 length: 13
J gene: TRBJ2-5
V gene: TRBV7-2
CDR3 protein: CASSLGLAETQYF

CDR3 length: 11
J gene: TRBJ2-7
V gene: TRBV20-1
CDR3 protein: CSASGEYHQYF

CDR3 length: 13
J gene: TRBJ1-1
V gene: TRBV7-9
CDR3 protein: CASSVQGSTEAFF

CDR3 length: 13
J gene: TRBJ2-1
V gene: TRBV6-2/TRBV6-3
CDR3 protein: CASSYRGPSEQFF

CDR3 length: 16
J gene: TRBJ1-4
V gene: TRBV7-9
CDR3 protein: CASSFRSGTGAEKLFF

CDR3 length: 14
J gene: TRBJ1-3
V gene: TRBV10-3
CDR3 protein: CAAQGTGAGNTIYF

CDR3 length: 13
J gene: TRBJ1-1
V gene: TRBV5-1
CDR3 protein: CASSPGVRTEAFF

CDR3 length: 12
J gene: TRBJ2-1
V gene: TRBV9
CDR3 protein: CASSVSQREQFF

CDR3 length: 15
J gene: TRBJ1-3
V gene: TRBV29-1
CDR3 protein: CSVEDPDRAGNTIYF

CDR3 length: 13
J gene: TRBJ2-7
V gene: TRBV20-1
CDR3 protein: CSARTSGTDEQYF

CDR3 length: 14
J gene: TRBJ2-3
V gene: TRBV2
CDR3 protein: CASIAGLSTDTQYF

CDR3 length: 14
J gene: TRBJ2-1
V gene: TRBV6-5
CDR3 protein: CASSETSFGSEQFF

CDR3 length: 11
J gene: TRBJ1-1
V gene: TRBV12-3/TRBV12-4
CDR3 protein: CASSRTMRACF

CDR3 length: 13
J gene: TRBJ1-2
V gene: TRBV5-1
CDR3 protein: CASSWGVGYGYTF

CDR3 length: 15
J gene: TRBJ1-3
V gene: TRBV6-5
CDR3 protein: CASKPDGNSGNTIYF

CDR3 length: 13
J gene: TRBJ2-1
V gene: TRBV7-3
CDR3 protein: CASSSLGGNEQFF

CDR3 length: 14
J gene: TRBJ1-4
V gene: TRBV20-1
CDR3 protein: CSAGYSATNEKLFF

CDR3 length: 15
J gene: TRBJ1-5
V gene: TRBV6-6
CDR3 protein: CASSYGRSPNQPQHF

CDR3 length: 14
J gene: TRBJ1-6
V gene: TRBV11-2
CDR3 protein: CASSLDPEYSPLHF

CDR3 length: 14
J gene: TRBJ2-3
V gene: TRBV7-3
CDR3 protein: CASSLGLSTDTQYF

CDR3 length: 15
J gene: TRBJ2-7
V gene: TRBV5-8
CDR3 protein: CASSHRQSLLGEQYF

CDR3 length: 14
J gene: TRBJ2-7
V gene: TRBV29-1
CDR3 protein: CSVRLAVAMGEQYF

CDR3 length: 17
J gene: TRBJ2-2
V gene: TRBV6-5
CDR3 protein: CASSHRLAGVSTGELFF

CDR3 length: 14
J gene: TRBJ1-1
V gene: TRBV11-3
CDR3 protein: CASSQNAGNTEAFF

CDR3 length: 14
J gene: TRBJ1-1
V gene: TRBV2
CDR3 protein: CASRDLGSGTEAFF

CDR3 length: 14
J gene: TRBJ2-7
V gene: TRBV6-1
CDR3 protein: CASRDRDGSYEQYF

CDR3 length: 13
J gene: TRBJ2-3
V gene: TRBV6-6
CDR3 protein: CASSYQGTDTQYF

CDR3 length: 15
J gene: TRBJ2-5
V gene: TRBV9
CDR3 protein: CVSSQGTSGRETQYF

CDR3 length: 15
J gene: TRBJ1-1
V gene: TRBV25-1
CDR3 protein: CASTESGQGNTEAFF

CDR3 length: 13
J gene: TRBJ2-5
V gene: TRBV7-3
CDR3 protein: CASSSRDLGTQYF

CDR3 length: 16
J gene: TRBJ2-3
V gene: TRBV2
CDR3 protein: CASRAGLAGRTDTQYF

CDR3 length: 13
J gene: TRBJ2-1
V gene: TRBV5-1
CDR3 protein: CASSLVPYNEQFF

CDR3 length: 18
J gene: TRBJ2-5
V gene: TRBV4-1
CDR3 protein: CASSQVNLGFKDGGTQYF

CDR3 length: 15
J gene: TRBJ2-3
V gene: TRBV5-1
CDR3 protein: CASSLGLQRGDTQYF

CDR3 length: 14
J gene: TRBJ2-7
V gene: TRBV18
CDR3 protein: CASSPRQSPYEQYF

CDR3 length: 13
J gene: TRBJ2-1
V gene: TRBV11-2
CDR3 protein: CASSPAAVREQFF

CDR3 length: 15
J gene: TRBJ2-5
V gene: TRBV20-1
CDR3 protein: CSARGDRGGLETQYF

CDR3 length: 17
J gene: TRBJ1-5
V gene: TRBV7-9
CDR3 protein: CASSLATGVDINQPQHF